Listed below are T cell receptor beta chains from one sample, sequenced in a study of siplizumab effects on memory and regulatory T cells. The protocol was immunoSEQ multiplex PCR, while the TCRdb copy is restricted to in-frame clones and leaves out a portion. This sample yields about 26,000 clones, of which around 83% are seen a single time; 24% belongs to the top ten. The sample consisted of memory CD4+ T cells sorted from blood. The receptor source for this set is a human donor in good health. Both conserved end residues are part of each CDR3. The D gene is left open where the match is weak. Size is omitted from some rows. Given values are once, few, many or a class for expanded clones.

15	TRBV27	TRBD1	.	TRBJ2-7	CASSFRGQGKDEQYF	TGTGCCAGCAGTTTCAGGGGACAGGGGAAGGACGAGCAGTACTTC
14	TRBV30	TRBD1	once	TRBJ1-5	CAWRDRGARQPQHF	TGTGCCTGGAGAGACAGGGGAGCGAGACAGCCCCAGCATTTT
17	TRBV7-9	TRBD1	once	TRBJ2-3	CASSLRPGQSSTDTQYF	TGTGCCAGCAGCTTAAGGCCGGGACAGAGCTCCACAGATACGCAGTATTTT
13	TRBV6-1	TRBD1	once	TRBJ1-1	CASSLQGETEAFF	TGTGCCAGCAGTCTACAGGGGGAAACTGAAGCTTTCTTT
12	TRBV29-1	TRBD1	.	TRBJ1-2	CSAEGQGNGYTF	TGCAGCGCCGAGGGACAGGGGAATGGCTACACCTTC
18	TRBV7-3	.	.	TRBJ2-5	CASSSNRDLTGRRETQYF	TGTGCCAGCAGCTCGAACCGTGACCTGACAGGGAGGAGGGAGACCCAGTACTTC
18	TRBV27	TRBD2	.	TRBJ2-5	CASSLFVGGPVSAETQYF	TGTGCCAGCAGTTTATTTGTGGGAGGGCCGGTAAGCGCGGAGACCCAGTACTTC
15	TRBV5-1	.	.	TRBJ1-5	CASSFDGYSNQPQHF	TGCGCCAGCAGCTTCGACGGATATAGCAATCAGCCCCAGCATTTT
12	TRBV7-2	.	.	TRBJ2-7	CASSLMTYEQYF	TGTGCCAGCAGCTTAATGACCTACGAGCAGTACTTC
15	TRBV7-8	.	.	TRBJ1-3	CASSLRGMSGNTIYF	TGTGCCAGCAGCTTACGGGGCATGTCGGGAAACACCATATATTTT
16	TRBV4-3	TRBD1	.	TRBJ2-1	CASSQGGGVRFNEQFF	TGCGCCAGCAGCCAAGGAGGGGGCGTTAGGTTTAATGAGCAGTTCTTC
13	TRBV28	.	.	TRBJ1-1	CASRDRFDTEAFF	TGTGCCAGCAGAGACAGGTTCGACACTGAAGCTTTCTTT
12	TRBV11-3	.	.	TRBJ2-5	CASSGMGGTQYF	TGTGCCAGCAGCGGTATGGGGGGCACCCAGTACTTC
17	TRBV14	TRBD1	.	TRBJ2-7	CASSQLGGQGVLYEQYF	TGTGCCAGCAGCCAGCTCGGCGGACAGGGTGTATTGTACGAGCAGTACTTC
14	TRBV11-2	.	.	TRBJ1-2	CASSLVGPEGGYTF	TGTGCCAGCAGCTTAGTGGGGCCCGAGGGGGGCTACACCTTC
16	TRBV7-3	TRBD2	.	TRBJ2-1	CASSSTGASGRAEQFF	TGTGCCAGCAGCTCGACCGGGGCTAGCGGGAGGGCTGAGCAGTTCTTC
14	TRBV10-3	.	.	TRBJ1-1	CAIRSEGGGTEAFF	TGTGCCATCAGGAGCGAGGGTGGAGGCACTGAAGCTTTCTTT
15	TRBV5-4	.	.	TRBJ1-1	CASRTGQGGGTEAFF	TGTGCCAGCAGGACTGGCCAGGGTGGAGGCACTGAAGCTTTCTTT
13	TRBV19	.	.	TRBJ1-5	CASRLESNQPQHF	TGTGCCAGCAGACTTGAGAGCAATCAGCCCCAGCATTTT
16	TRBV5-8	TRBD2	.	TRBJ2-3	CASSTPSGRWLKGQYF	TGTGCCAGCAGCACCCCAAGCGGGAGATGGCTAAAGGGGCAGTATTTT
12	TRBV29-1	.	.	TRBJ1-3	CSVGSTGNTIYF	TGCAGCGTCGGTAGTACTGGAAACACCATATATTTT
13	TRBV7-2	TRBD1	.	TRBJ2-5	CASSSGQAETQYF	TGTGCCAGCAGCTCGGGACAGGCGGAGACCCAGTACTTC
14	TRBV6-1	.	.	TRBJ2-7	CASSEVLGGSEQYF	TGTGCCAGCAGTGAAGTCCTGGGTGGGAGCGAGCAGTACTTC
13	TRBV11-3	.	.	TRBJ1-2	CASSLERADGYTF	TGTGCCAGCAGCTTAGAAAGAGCGGATGGCTACACCTTC
13	TRBV28	.	.	TRBJ2-1	CASSPTPAREQFF	TGTGCCAGCTCCCCAACCCCGGCGAGGGAGCAGTTCTTC
14	TRBV18	TRBD1	once	TRBJ2-5	CASSPTGGLETQYF	TGTGCCAGCTCCCCAACAGGGGGATTAGAGACCCAGTACTTC
12	TRBV18	TRBD2	.	TRBJ2-7	CASSTSGYEQYF	TGTGCCAGCTCGACTAGCGGCTACGAGCAGTACTTC
13	TRBV29-1	.	.	TRBJ1-1	CSAGPQGRTEAFF	TGCAGCGCTGGACCGCAGGGGCGCACTGAAGCTTTCTTT
16	TRBV12-5	TRBD2	.	TRBJ2-1	CASGLDLTSGNNEQFF	TGTGCTAGTGGTTTGGACCTGACTAGCGGGAACAATGAGCAGTTCTTC
16	TRBV7-2	TRBD2	.	TRBJ2-1	CASSLEGAGVNHEQFF	TGTGCCAGCAGCTTAGAAGGAGCGGGAGTTAATCATGAGCAGTTCTTC
15	TRBV19	.	.	TRBJ1-3	CASSSGTSSGNTIYF	TGTGCCAGTAGTAGCGGAACCTCCTCTGGAAACACCATATATTTT
14	TRBV4-1	.	few	TRBJ1-2	CASSPAHRMDGYTF	TGCGCCAGCAGCCCAGCCCACAGGATGGATGGCTACACCTTC
18	TRBV7-2	TRBD2	.	TRBJ2-3	CASSRSRLAGGGADTQYF	TGCGCCAGCAGCCGTTCGAGACTAGCGGGAGGAGGCGCAGATACGCAGTATTTT
15	TRBV6-1	.	.	TRBJ1-3	CASSRPSSSGNTIYF	TGTGCCAGCAGTCGACCCAGTAGCTCTGGAAACACCATATATTTT
13	TRBV7-7	.	few	TRBJ2-3	CASSLAHGDTQYF	TGTGCTAGCAGCTTAGCGCACGGGGATACGCAGTATTTT
14	TRBV9	TRBD1	.	TRBJ1-4	CASSPGQGGEKLFF	TGTGCCAGCAGCCCGGGACAGGGAGGGGAAAAACTGTTTTTT
13	TRBV28	TRBD2	.	TRBJ2-7	CASSFGTSNGQYF	TGTGCCAGCAGTTTTGGGACTAGTAACGGGCAGTACTTC
18	TRBV10-3	.	.	TRBJ2-6	CAISNKICIQSRANVLTF	TGTGCCATCAGTAACAAGATCTGTATACAAAGTCGGGCCAACGTCCTGACTTTC
14	TRBV6-1	TRBD1	.	TRBJ2-7	CASSARTGAYEQYF	TGTGCCAGCAGTGCTCGGACAGGGGCCTACGAGCAGTACTTC
17	TRBV15	TRBD2	.	TRBJ2-3	CATSREGLAGGTDTQYF	TGTGCCACCAGCAGAGAGGGACTAGCGGGAGGCACAGATACGCAGTATTTT
16	TRBV7-2	TRBD1	.	TRBJ2-1	CASSLEGQGAVYEQFF	TGTGCCAGCAGCTTAGAGGGACAGGGTGCGGTCTATGAGCAGTTCTTC
14	TRBV4-3	TRBD2	.	TRBJ2-7	CASSPWREGYEQYF	TGCGCCAGCAGCCCCTGGCGGGAGGGCTACGAGCAGTACTTC
15	TRBV10-3	TRBD1	.	TRBJ1-2	CAISGDRGAGYGYTF	TGTGCCATCAGTGGGGACAGGGGCGCCGGCTATGGCTACACCTTC
14	TRBV5-8	.	.	TRBJ1-6	CASSFESQNSPLHF	TGTGCCAGCAGCTTTGAGAGTCAGAATTCACCCCTCCACTTT
17	TRBV7-2	TRBD2	.	TRBJ2-1	CASREKGLARFENEQFF	TGTGCCAGCAGGGAAAAGGGACTAGCGCGGTTTGAGAATGAGCAGTTCTTC
14	TRBV5-1	.	once	TRBJ2-1	CASSSAVGANEQFF	TGCGCCAGCAGTTCGGCTGTCGGAGCGAATGAGCAGTTCTTC
14	TRBV19	TRBD1	once	TRBJ1-4	CASFGTGFDEKLFF	TGTGCCAGTTTCGGGACAGGGTTCGATGAAAAACTGTTTTTT
14	TRBV7-6	.	once	TRBJ2-2	CASSPLAITGELFF	TGTGCCAGCAGCCCCCTAGCGATCACCGGGGAGCTGTTTTTT
14	TRBV7-7	.	.	TRBJ2-7	CASSFSTGSYEQYF	TGTGCTAGCAGCTTTTCTACAGGGAGCTACGAGCAGTACTTC
12	TRBV30	.	.	TRBJ1-2	CAWSAQGYGYTF	TGTGCCTGGAGTGCTCAGGGGTATGGCTACACCTTC
14	TRBV6-1	TRBD1	few	TRBJ1-1	CASSDRQGGTEAFF	TGTGCCAGCAGTGACCGACAGGGTGGCACTGAAGCTTTCTTT
15	TRBV4-2	.	.	TRBJ1-5	CASSQDGRRDQPQHF	TGTGCCAGCAGCCAAGACGGGCGCAGGGACCAGCCCCAGCATTTT
15	TRBV5-1	.	once	TRBJ2-1	CASSRTTSSYNEQFF	TGCGCCAGCAGCCGAACTACCAGCTCCTACAATGAGCAGTTCTTC
11	TRBV20-1	.	.	TRBJ2-5	CSAPRTGTQYF	TGCAGTGCACCCCGCACTGGGACCCAGTACTTC
14	TRBV10-3	.	.	TRBJ1-1	CAISGRGPNTEAFF	TGTGCCATCAGTGGCAGGGGACCAAACACTGAAGCTTTCTTT
15	TRBV7-3	.	.	TRBJ2-1	CASSLLGGRYNEQFF	TGTGCCAGCAGCTTATTGGGGGGACGGTACAATGAGCAGTTCTTC
16	TRBV5-1	.	.	TRBJ1-4	CASSYSGTSKGEKLFF	TGCGCCAGCAGCTACTCCGGGACCTCTAAAGGTGAAAAACTGTTTTTT
15	TRBV6-1	.	.	TRBJ1-5	CASSDLGVGNQPQHF	TGTGCCAGCAGTGATTTGGGGGTAGGCAATCAGCCCCAGCATTTT
14	TRBV6-4	TRBD1	once	TRBJ2-2	CASSPTGESGELFF	TGTGCCAGCAGTCCGACAGGGGAGTCCGGGGAGCTGTTTTTT
14	TRBV7-6	.	.	TRBJ2-1	CASSFRDLEGGQFF	TGTGCCAGCAGCTTCCGGGACCTCGAGGGCGGGCAGTTCTTC